The 29 T cell receptor beta chains below come from one sample, sequenced in a study of blood T cell repertoires in COVID-19. TCRdb keeps only in-frame clones here, not all; method: immunoSEQ multiplex PCR. The sample lists around 190,000 clones; 75% to 90% were seen once. Sequencing input: peripheral blood. The receptors shown here come from a man in his sixties with acute or convalescent COVID-19.

This rearrangement joins TRBV6-1 to TRBJ2-7, with TRBD1 matching over 8 bases. V lost 1 base to trimming and J lost 4 bases; unmatched junction nucleotides: 6. CDR1 and CDR2 from the germline V gene are MNHNS and SASEGT. The CDR3 runs to 15 residues. The CDR3 nucleotides read TGTGCCAGCAGTGAAGGACAGGGGAGTCTTTACGAGCAGTACTTC. Residues: CASSEGQGSLYEQYF.

The chain has TRBV29-1 and TRBJ1-2; 7 bases map to TRBD1. Germline V gene lookup returns CDR1 SQVTM and CDR2 ANQGSEA. CDR3 length equals 13 residues. The junction had 5 bases not matched to a gene; V was cut back by 6 bases and J by 1 base. The chain's CDR3 is CSVGTAVNYGYTF. CDR3 sequence (DNA): TGCAGCGTGGGGACAGCGGTTAACTATGGCTACACCTTC.

The chain is built from TRBV6-2 or TRBV6-3 and TRBJ2-5; D gene uncertain. This CDR3 has 13 residues. V was shortened by 6 bases and J by 5 bases, with 13 bases between the two germline ends. Germline V CDR1 and CDR2: MNHEY, SVGEGT. The CDR3 spells CASSQPPWETQYF. The CDR3 bases are TGTGCCAGCAGCCAGCCCCCCTGGGAGACCCAGTACTTC.

This chain connects TRBV6-5 to TRBJ1-1, with 9 bases fitting TRBD1. V was clipped by 4 bases and J by 4 bases; unmatched bases: 4. Germline assignment: CDR1 MNHEY and CDR2 SVGAGI. This CDR3 has 14 residues. The CDR3 protein is CASSSETGGTEAFF. CDR3 bases: TGTGCCAGCAGTTCTGAGACAGGGGGCACTGAAGCTTTCTTT.

In this sample, this clone turned up a few times. This chain connects TRBV4-1 to TRBJ1-5; TRBD1 might be the D (5 bases). Germline lookup yields CDR1 MGHRA and CDR2 YSYEKL. The V gene lost 3 bases and the J gene lost 3 bases, with 12 bases spanning the gap. The CDR3 sequence is 15 residues long. Here the CDR3 DNA reads TGCGCCAGCAGCCACAGAAGGGACTCCAATCAGCCCCAGCATTTT. It yields the protein CASSHRRDSNQPQHF.

V is TRBV30 and J is TRBJ1-4; D call uncertain. CDR1 and CDR2 from the germline V gene are GTSNPN and SVGIG (reference sequence). V was cut by 0 bases and J by 6 bases, with 14 bases left in between. The CDR3 consists of 15 residues. The CDR3: CAWSVNSGTDEKLFF. CDR3 DNA sequence: TGTGCCTGGAGTGTCAATTCGGGTACCGATGAAAAACTGTTTTTT.

The V and J genes are TRBV7-3 and TRBJ2-3; 8 bases are shared with TRBD2. Per germline, CDR1 SGHTA and CDR2 FQGTGA. The J segment lost 9 bases and the V segment lost 0 bases, leaving 8 bases of the junction unmatched. CDR3 length: 15 residues. The CDR3 is CASSLTGVAGSTQYF. Here the CDR3 DNA reads TGTGCCAGCAGCTTAACAGGGGTAGCGGGATCCACGCAGTATTTT.

The chain carries TRBV19 and TRBJ2-4; 10 bases map to TRBD1. The CDR3 sequence is 18 residues long. Germline V gives CDR1 LNHDA, CDR2 SQIVND (reference sequence). V was pared by 5 bases and J by 0 bases, with 10 bases of the junction left unmatched. This chain's CDR3 is CASSAPPGQGLAKNIQYF. The CDR3 coding sequence is TGTGCCAGTAGTGCTCCTCCGGGACAGGGGCTAGCCAAAAACATTCAGTACTTC.

The chain employs TRBV2 and TRBJ2-7; the match to TRBD1 covers 9 bases. This CDR3 is 15 amino acids long. Germline values: CDR1 SNHLY, CDR2 FYNNEI. The ends lost 3 bases at V and 6 bases at J; junction bases unmatched: 9. CDR3 in amino acids: CASSDGGTGMTEQYF. DNA for the CDR3: TGTGCCAGCAGTGACGGCGGGACAGGGATGACCGAGCAGTACTTC.

This clone was counted once. The V and J genes are TRBV18 and TRBJ1-5, with D possibly matching TRBD1 (6 bases). The CDR3 has 16 amino acids. Germline V CDR1 and CDR2: KGHSH, LQKENI. V was cut by 5 bases and J by 4 bases, with 18 bases left in between. This chain's CDR3 is CASSGGTGTHNQPQHF. In nucleotides, the CDR3 is TGTGCCAGCTCAGGAGGCACCGGGACACATAATCAGCCCCAGCATTTT.

The rearrangement joins TRBV28 to TRBJ1-5, with D tentatively TRBD1 (6 bases). Germline V gene data show CDR1 as MDHEN and CDR2 as SYDVKM. This CDR3 region has 14 residues. Trimming stripped 2 bases from V and 11 bases from J, with 16 bases between. The CDR3 DNA sequence: TGTGCCAGCAGTTTAAGCCCGACAGGTAGGGCCCAGCATTTT. Translation gives CASSLSPTGRAQHF.

The V and J genes are TRBV18 and TRBJ2-1; TRBD1 matches at 10 bases. Trimming took 5 bases from V and 1 from J; bases not matched to a gene: 5. Germline CDR1 reads KGHSH; CDR2 reads LQKENI. This CDR3 spans 16 amino acids. In nucleotides, the CDR3 is TGTGCCAGCTCAGAGGGACAGGGGATTTCCTACAATGAGCAGTTCTTC. It codes for CASSEGQGISYNEQFF.

The CDR3 nucleotides read TGTGCCAGCAGCTCACACAGGGCTAATTCACCCCTCCACTTT. Its protein product is CASSSHRANSPLHF. J is TRBJ1-6 and V is TRBV11-2, with D possibly matching TRBD1 (6 bases). This CDR3 has 14 amino acids. Per germline, CDR1 SGHAT and CDR2 FQNNGV. The V gene lost 4 bases and the J gene lost 6 bases, with 10 bases spanning the gap.

V and J are TRBV28 and TRBJ1-2, with TRBD1 matching over 11 bases. The CDR3 is 17 residues long. V lost 6 bases, J lost 1 base, and 10 bases stayed unmatched. Germline V gene sequence: CDR1 MDHEN, CDR2 SYDVKM. The DNA of the CDR3 is TGTGCCAGCAGGGTCCCGCGGACAGGGGGCATTAACTATGGCTACACCTTC. Translating it yields CASRVPRTGGINYGYTF.

This clone was observed a single time. The chain links TRBV12-3 or TRBV12-4 to TRBJ1-1; D is undetermined. Trimming shortened V by 5 bases and J by 1 base, and 8 bases separated the two germline ends. CDR3 length equals 13 residues. CDR3 amino acids: CASSILRNTEAFF. DNA for the CDR3: TGTGCCAGCAGTATTCTCCGGAACACTGAAGCTTTCTTT.

The chain uses TRBV19 and TRBJ2-5; TRBD1 agrees at 11 bases. The CDR3 is made up of 13 amino acids. V shed 4 bases, J shed 5 bases, and the junction held 0 bases outside the gene matches. Germline V CDR1 and CDR2: LNHDA, SQIVND (reference sequence). This chain's CDR3 is CASSRDRGETQYF. CDR3 nucleotides: TGTGCCAGTAGTAGGGACAGGGGGGAGACCCAGTACTTC.

V and J are TRBV15 and TRBJ2-5; possible D gene TRBD2, 7 bases. The CDR3 has 15 residues. Germline CDR1 LNHNV, CDR2 YYDKDF (reference sequence). Trimming cost V 5 bases and J 4 bases, with 17 bases left between them. DNA for the CDR3: TGTGCCACCAGCCGCGGGGGCAGGGGACGAGAGACCCAGTACTTC. Its translation: CATSRGGRGRETQYF.

The gene calls are TRBV7-2 and TRBJ2-5, with 11 bases fitting TRBD2. The CDR3 has 14 residues. J gave up 5 bases and V 5 bases, and 4 bases lay outside the gene matches. Germline V gene data show CDR1 as SGHTA and CDR2 as FQGNSA. CDR3 region: CASSQIAGGETQYF. The CDR3 nucleotides are TGTGCCAGCAGCCAAATAGCGGGAGGGGAGACCCAGTACTTC.

CDR3 bases: TGTGCCAGTACCCGGACAGGGCGAGTTGACTATGGCTACACCTTC. This translates into CASTRTGRVDYGYTF. This sequence joins TRBV19 and TRBJ1-2; the match to TRBD1 covers 8 bases. Germline assignment: CDR1 LNHDA and CDR2 SQIVND (reference sequence). This CDR3 is 15 amino acids long. The V gene end was trimmed by 7 bases and the J gene end by 3 bases; junction bases not matched to a gene: 10.

The chain has TRBV4-1 and TRBJ1-1, with a possible D match to TRBD1 (6 bases). CDR3 size: 14 residues. Between the trimmed V and J ends, which lost 1 base and 1 base, there was a span of 7 bases. Germline loops: CDR1 MGHRA, CDR2 YSYEKL. The CDR3 DNA follows: TGCGCCAGCAGCCAAGGCAGGGGGAACACTGAAGCTTTCTTT. Translation: CASSQGRGNTEAFF.

Only a few counts were recorded for this clone. This chain uses TRBV2 with TRBJ2-2; unclear D gene. Germline CDR1 is SNHLY and CDR2 is FYNNEI. Trimming shortened V by 7 bases and J by 3 bases, and 3 bases separated the two germline ends. The CDR3 contains 11 residues. This CDR3 reads CASTYTGELFF. CDR3 in DNA: TGTGCCAGCACTTACACCGGGGAGCTGTTTTTT. The whole variable domain, remainder taken from reference TRBV2 and TRBJ2-2, is EPEVTQTPSHQVTQMGQEVILRCVPISNHLYFYWYRQILGQKVEFLVSFYNNEISEKSEIFDDQFSVERPDGSNFTLKIRSTKLEDSAMYFCASTYTGELFFGEGSRLTVL.

The rearrangement uses TRBV6-7 and TRBJ2-3; 9 bases align to TRBD2. TRBV6-7 is assigned to the ORF class and has an uncertain function. The CDR3 loop spans 18 amino acids. J gave up 6 bases and V 4 bases, and 17 bases lay outside the gene matches. In DNA form, the CDR3 reads TGTGCCAGCAGTTTACTAGCGGGCCCCTTCAGGGGGGTGGATACGCAGTATTTT. Its protein product is CASSLLAGPFRGVDTQYF.

V gene TRBV12-5 combines with J gene TRBJ1-6, with D hard to call. CDR3 length: 13 residues. The germline V and J ends were trimmed by 1 base and 5 bases, with 3 bases remaining between them. Per germline, CDR1 LGHNT and CDR2 FRNRAP. This chain's CDR3 is CASGLANNSPLHF. CDR3 bases: TGTGCTAGTGGTTTGGCAAATAATTCACCCCTCCACTTT.

The chain links TRBV18 to TRBJ1-1; D not certain. V shed 3 bases and J shed 6 bases, with 11 bases lying between them. Germline V CDR1 and CDR2: KGHSH, LQKENI. The CDR3 spans 13 residues. CDR3 nucleotides: TGTGCCAGCTCACCCAGTCTGGTGCCTGAAGCTTTCTTT. Protein product: CASSPSLVPEAFF.

V and J are TRBV6-4 and TRBJ1-5, with D maybe TRBD1 (5 bases). Germline V gene data show CDR1 as MRHNA and CDR2 as SNTAGT. Trimming pared 6 bases from V and 2 bases from J, leaving 11 bases between. This CDR3 spans 14 amino acids. Written as DNA, the CDR3 is TGTGCCAGCAGCAGGGTTGGGTGCAATCAGCCCCAGCATTTT. This gives the protein CASSRVGCNQPQHF.

In this sample, this clone turned up a few times. The chain links TRBV28 to TRBJ1-3; D might be TRBD1 (6 bases). Germline CDR1 and CDR2: MDHEN and SYDVKM. Between the trimmed V and J ends, which lost 5 bases and 4 bases, there was a span of 12 bases. The CDR3 is 14 residues long. The CDR3 DNA reads as TGTGCCAGCAGTCTAGCAGGGGTAGGAAACACCATATATTTT. Translation gives CASSLAGVGNTIYF.

The chain uses TRBV3-1 (or the pseudogene TRBV3-2) and TRBJ1-1; D ambiguous. Germline loops: CDR1 LGHDT, CDR2 YNNKEL (reference sequence). V lost 2 bases and J lost 8, with 18 bases in between. This CDR3 has 15 residues. The CDR3 protein is CASSQKSRLVVEAFF. The CDR3 DNA is TGTGCCAGCAGCCAAAAATCTCGCCTGGTAGTAGAAGCTTTCTTT.

The chain recombines TRBV3-1 (or the pseudogene TRBV3-2) with TRBJ2-6, with D perhaps matching TRBD1 (6 bases). Trimming left V 3 bases short and J 2 bases short, with 17 bases between. This CDR3 has 18 residues. Germline V lookup: CDR1 LGHDT, CDR2 YNNKEL (reference sequence). The CDR3 loop is CASSHLRDTFTGANVLTF. The CDR3 DNA follows: TGTGCCAGCAGCCACCTCCGGGACACTTTTACTGGGGCCAACGTCCTGACTTTC.

V gene TRBV11-3 combines with J gene TRBJ2-1; 7 nucleotides agree with TRBD1. CDR3 length: 14 amino acids. Germline assignment: CDR1 SGHNT and CDR2 YENEEA. V was pared by 0 bases and J by 7 bases, with 3 bases of the junction left unmatched. The CDR3 DNA follows: TGTGCCAGCAGCTTAGACAGGGGGTGGAATGAGCAGTTCTTC. It yields the protein CASSLDRGWNEQFF.